The subject of this entry is one T cell receptor (beta chain). This table comes from immunoSEQ multiplex PCR, and its TCRdb copy is limited to in-frame clones, with some not included. The sample holds 6,500 to 7,500 clones, 30% to 40% seen once. Plating combined about 200,000 CFSE-labeled responder cells with about 200,000 irradiated, violet-dye-labeled stimulator cells. Proliferating CFSE-low CD3+CD4+ and CD3+CD8+ responders were sorted after the reaction. There are 15 residues in the CDR3. The germline gives CDR1 SGHDT, CDR2 YYEEEE. V lost 3 bases, J lost 2 bases, and 6 bases stayed unmatched. This sample was included in a study of graft-versus-host responses after intestinal transplantation. Study-wide background: Multivisceral, liver-intestinal, or isolated intestinal grafts were transplanted into recipients. Regarding the study as a whole: Early post-transplant declines in HvG were associated with peak levels of circulating GvH clones. Allograft clonal ratios (graft-versus-host to host-versus-graft) were high in patients who had graft-donor T cell macrochimerism.

This sequence joins TRBV5-6 and TRBJ2-7, with 9 nucleotides matching TRBD2. Here the sequenced sample was alloreactive CD8+ T cells from a mixed lymphocyte reaction culture, taken before transplantation. Described subset: CFSE-low proliferating T cells sorted from roughly six-day pre-transplant mixed lymphocyte reaction (GvH or HvG direction). The receptor was isolated from a human patient who was an organ donor for intestinal transplantation. The DNA of the CDR3 is TGTGCCAGCAGCTCAGGACTAGCGAGAGCCTACGAGCAGTACTTC. This translates into CASSSGLARAYEQYF. Supplemented by reference TRBV5-6 and TRBJ2-7, the full variable domain reads DAGVTQSPTHLIKTRGQQVTLRCSPKSGHDTVSWYQQALGQGPQFIFQYYEEEERQRGNFPDRFSGHQFPNYSSELNVNALLLGDSALYLCASSSGLARAYEQYFGPGTRLTVT.